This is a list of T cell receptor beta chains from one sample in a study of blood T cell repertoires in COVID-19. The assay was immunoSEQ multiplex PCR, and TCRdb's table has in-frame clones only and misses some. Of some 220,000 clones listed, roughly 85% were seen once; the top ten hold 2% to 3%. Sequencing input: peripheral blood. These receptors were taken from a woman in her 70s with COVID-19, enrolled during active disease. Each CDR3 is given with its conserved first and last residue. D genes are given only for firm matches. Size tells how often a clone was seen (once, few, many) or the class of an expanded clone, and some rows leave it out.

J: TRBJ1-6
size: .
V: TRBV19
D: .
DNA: TGTGCCAGTAGCCTACCATACCGGACTTCTACACCCCTCCACTTT
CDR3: CASSLPYRTSTPLHF

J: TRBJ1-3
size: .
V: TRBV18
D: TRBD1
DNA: TGTGCCAGCTCACCCTCGGGACAGGCGGATGGAAACACCATATATTTT
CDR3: CASSPSGQADGNTIYF

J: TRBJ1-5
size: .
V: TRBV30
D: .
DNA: TGTGCCTGGAGCCCAGGGCAGCTGAATCAGCCCCAGCATTTT
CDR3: CAWSPGQLNQPQHF

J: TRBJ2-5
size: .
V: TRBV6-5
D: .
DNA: TGTGCCAGCATGGCGGAGCCCAACCAAGAGACCCAGTACTTC
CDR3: CASMAEPNQETQYF

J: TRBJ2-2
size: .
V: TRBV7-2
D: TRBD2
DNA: TGTGCCAGCAGCTTATCGGCGGGGGGGAACACCGGGGAGCTGTTTTTT
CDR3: CASSLSAGGNTGELFF

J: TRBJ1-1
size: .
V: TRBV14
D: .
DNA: TGTGCCAGCAGCCAAGGGGGCTGGGAAGCTTTCTTT
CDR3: CASSQGGWEAFF

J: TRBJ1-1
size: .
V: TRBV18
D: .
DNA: TGTGCCAGCTCACCACCGGGCGCGGAAGCTTTCTTT
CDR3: CASSPPGAEAFF

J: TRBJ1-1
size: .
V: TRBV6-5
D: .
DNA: TGTGCCAGCAGGCTAAACAGGGCGACGAACACTGAAGCTTTCTTT
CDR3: CASRLNRATNTEAFF

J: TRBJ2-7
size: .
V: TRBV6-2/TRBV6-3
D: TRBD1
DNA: TGTGCCAGCAGTTACTGGGTCGGGTCGGGACAGTCCTACGAGCAGTACTTC
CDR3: CASSYWVGSGQSYEQYF

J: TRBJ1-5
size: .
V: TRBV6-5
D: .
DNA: TGTGCCAGCAGATACGTCCGGGACAACGCACAGCCCCAGCATTTT
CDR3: CASRYVRDNAQPQHF

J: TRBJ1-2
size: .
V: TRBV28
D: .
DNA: TGTGCCAGCAGTTTCGCGGGGGCCACGGGCTACACCTTC
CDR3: CASSFAGATGYTF

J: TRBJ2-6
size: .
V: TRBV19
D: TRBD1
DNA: TGTGCCAGTACGGGACAGAGCTCTGGGGCCAACGTCCTGACTTTC
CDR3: CASTGQSSGANVLTF

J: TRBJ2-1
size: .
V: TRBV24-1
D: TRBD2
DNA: TGTGCCACCAGTGGGATCGGGACTAGGTCATTGGAGGAGCAGTTCTTC
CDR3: CATSGIGTRSLEEQFF

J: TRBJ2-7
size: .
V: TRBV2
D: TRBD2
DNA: TGTGCCAGCCGGTGGCGGGAGGCCACCTACGAGCAGTACTTC
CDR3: CASRWREATYEQYF

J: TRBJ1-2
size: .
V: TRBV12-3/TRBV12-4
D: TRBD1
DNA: TGTGCCAGCAGTTTGTACAGGGGCGGCTACACCTTC
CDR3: CASSLYRGGYTF

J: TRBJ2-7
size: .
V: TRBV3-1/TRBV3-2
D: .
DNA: TGTGCCAGCAAAACAGATCACGAGCAGTACTTC
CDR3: CASKTDHEQYF

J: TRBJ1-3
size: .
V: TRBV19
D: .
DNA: TGTGCCAGTAGTACCGCAGGGGTTTCTGGAAACACCATATATTTT
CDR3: CASSTAGVSGNTIYF

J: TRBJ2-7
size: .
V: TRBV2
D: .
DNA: TGTGCCAGCACGTCCCTGGCCGAGCAGTACTTC
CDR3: CASTSLAEQYF

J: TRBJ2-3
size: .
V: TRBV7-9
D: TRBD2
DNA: TGTGCCAGCAGCTACTGGGCTAGCGGGGGGGTAGATACGCAGTATTTT
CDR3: CASSYWASGGVDTQYF

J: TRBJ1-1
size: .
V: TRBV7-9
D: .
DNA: TGTGCCAGCAGCTTAAGTCAGACTGAAGCTTTCTTT
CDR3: CASSLSQTEAFF

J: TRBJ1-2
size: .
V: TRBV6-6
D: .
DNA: TGTGCCAGCACGAGGAGAAGCCCCTATGGCTACACCTTC
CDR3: CASTRRSPYGYTF

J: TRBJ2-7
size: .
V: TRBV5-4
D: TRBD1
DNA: TGTGCCAGCAGCGTGGGACAGGGGATTGATGCGCAGTACTTC
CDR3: CASSVGQGIDAQYF

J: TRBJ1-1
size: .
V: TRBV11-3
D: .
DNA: TGTGCCAGCAGCTCCGTTGTAAACAGACCGAACACTGAAGCTTTCTTT
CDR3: CASSSVVNRPNTEAFF

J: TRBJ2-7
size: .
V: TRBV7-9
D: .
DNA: TGTGCCAGCAGCTTAACGGGGGGCCTTTCCTACGAGCAGTACTTC
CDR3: CASSLTGGLSYEQYF

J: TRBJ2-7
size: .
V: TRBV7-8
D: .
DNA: TGTGCCAGCAGCCGGCCCGGACAGCACCCCTCCTACGAGCAGTACTTC
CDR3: CASSRPGQHPSYEQYF

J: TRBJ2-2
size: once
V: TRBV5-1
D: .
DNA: TGCGCCAGCAGCTTGGCCGGAGGGGCAGACACCGGGGAGCTGTTTTTT
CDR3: CASSLAGGADTGELFF

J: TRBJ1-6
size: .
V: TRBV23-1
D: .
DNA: TGCGCCAGCAGTCAATCCACCAACACACCAGACAGAGATAATTCACCCCTCCACTTT
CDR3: CASSQSTNTPDRDNSPLHF

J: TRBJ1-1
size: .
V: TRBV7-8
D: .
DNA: TGTGCCAGCAGCTTAGAAGGGGCGAACACTGAAGCTTTCTTT
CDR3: CASSLEGANTEAFF

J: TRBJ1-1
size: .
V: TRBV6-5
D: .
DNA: TGTGCCAGCAGGCGGGATGGGCTGAACACTGAAGCTTTCTTT
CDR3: CASRRDGLNTEAFF